One and the same sample provided the 17 T cell receptor beta chains below, sequenced in a study of T cell changes during pregnancy in multiple sclerosis. Only in-frame clones appear in the TCRdb table, and some are missing; sequencing was by immunoSEQ multiplex PCR. The table lists around 92,000 clones, 85% to 95% of them singletons. The input for sequencing was peripheral blood, taken in the first trimester of pregnancy. These receptors originate from a female donor with multiple sclerosis, enrolled in a pregnancy study.

Turning to this clone: This CDR3 is also generated by other DNA sequences in the sample. The CDR3 loop reads CASSLGTASNQPQHF. CDR3 DNA sequence: TGTGCCAGCAGCCTGGGGACTGCTAGCAATCAGCCCCAGCATTTT. This chain uses TRBV5-6 with TRBJ1-5, with TRBD1 as a possible D gene (5 bases). V lost 4 bases to trimming and J lost 0 bases, with 11 bases between them. There are 15 residues in the CDR3. The germline gives CDR1 SGHDT, CDR2 YYEEEE.

This chain links TRBV9 with TRBJ2-7; 9 nucleotides agree with TRBD1. This CDR3 region has 14 residues. Germline values: CDR1 SGDLS, CDR2 YYNGEE. Losses at the gene ends were 4 bases for V and 4 bases for J; bases not matched to a gene: 6. CDR3 in amino acids: CASSHRDREYEQYF. Here the CDR3 DNA reads TGTGCCAGCAGCCACCGGGACAGGGAATACGAGCAGTACTTC.

The genes are TRBV30 and TRBJ1-1; 8 positions agree with TRBD1. The germline CDR1 and CDR2 sequences are GTSNPN and SVGIG (reference sequence). CDR3 size: 17 residues. J was trimmed by 0 bases and V by 1 base; bases with no gene match: 10. The CDR3 DNA is TGTGCCTGGAGTGGCAGGGGGCGGAGAAGGATGAACACTGAAGCTTTCTTT. Encoded protein: CAWSGRGRRRMNTEAFF.

This clone has a handful of counts. The rearrangement uses TRBV7-3 and TRBJ2-2; D might be TRBD1 (5 bases). Germline-derived CDR1 and CDR2 are SGHTA and FQGTGA. V lost 5 bases, J lost 5 bases, and 12 bases lay in between. This CDR3 region has 14 residues. The chain's CDR3 is CASSNTGSTGELFF. The CDR3 nucleotides are TGTGCCAGCAGCAATACAGGCAGTACCGGGGAGCTGTTTTTT.

This chain connects TRBV12-5 to TRBJ1-5; D gene ambiguous. Germline V gene lookup returns CDR1 LGHNT and CDR2 FRNRAP. The CDR3 runs to 16 residues. V lost 0 bases, J lost 4 bases, and 13 bases lay in between. The CDR3, as DNA: TGTGCTAGTGGTTTGGTACTTTCGGGTTATAATCAGCCCCAGCATTTT. It encodes CASGLVLSGYNQPQHF.

The gene calls are TRBV25-1 and TRBJ1-5, with D possibly TRBD1 on 6 matching bases. CDR3 size: 13 residues. Looked up from germline, CDR1 is MGHDK and CDR2 is SYGVNS. Trimming stripped 10 bases from V and 5 bases from J, with 15 bases between. The CDR3 sequence is CAIQGGGDQPQHF. CDR3 in DNA: TGTGCCATACAAGGGGGGGGCGATCAGCCCCAGCATTTT.

This clone was detected only once. The chain has TRBV6-1 and TRBJ2-7; D possibly corresponds to TRBD1 (7 bases). The germline V gene encodes CDR1 MNHNS and CDR2 SASEGT. Between the trimmed V and J ends, which lost 0 bases and 3 bases, there was a span of 18 bases. The CDR3 covers 17 residues. CDR3 in amino acids: CASSEAGGRQGDYEQYF. CDR3 nucleotides: TGTGCCAGCAGTGAAGCGGGAGGTAGGCAGGGGGACTACGAGCAGTACTTC.

The genes are TRBV19 and TRBJ2-1; 12 bases are a match to TRBD2. V lost 4 bases and J lost 3; bases outside the gene matches: 4. The germline CDR1 and CDR2 sequences are LNHDA and SQIVND (reference sequence). The CDR3 is 16 residues long. The CDR3 DNA reads as TGTGCCAGTAGTACTCAGACTAGCGGGGGCTACAATGAGCAGTTCTTC. Translating gives CASSTQTSGGYNEQFF.

The genes are TRBV7-9 and TRBJ1-2; weak D call: TRBD1 (6 bases). The CDR3 runs to 16 residues. The germline V and J ends were trimmed by 0 bases and 2 bases, with 13 bases remaining between them. Germline lookup yields CDR1 SEHNR and CDR2 FQNEAQ (reference sequence). The chain's CDR3 is CASSLALGGPNYGYTF. The CDR3, as DNA: TGTGCCAGCAGCTTAGCGCTGGGGGGGCCCAACTATGGCTACACCTTC.

The chain is built from TRBV6-5 and TRBJ1-2; D unresolved. This CDR3 has 15 amino acids. Germline V gene sequence: CDR1 MNHEY, CDR2 SVGAGI. V lost 6 bases to trimming and J lost 5 bases, with 19 bases between them. The DNA of the CDR3 is TGTGCCAGCAGCGGAGTAACGGGTGGCCAATATGGCTACACCTTC. Translated, it gives CASSGVTGGQYGYTF.

The genes are TRBV9 and TRBJ1-4; TRBD1 is a possible D gene (5 bases). The CDR3 contains 14 residues. The V and J ends lost 3 bases and 7 bases respectively, with 13 bases between them. Germline V gene data show CDR1 as SGDLS and CDR2 as YYNGEE. This CDR3 is CASSGAGRGEKLFF. CDR3 nucleotides: TGTGCCAGCAGCGGCGCAGGGAGGGGTGAAAAACTGTTTTTT.

The chain combines TRBV30 with TRBJ2-5; D is perhaps TRBD1 (5 bases). Trimming left V 3 bases short and J 5 bases short, with 16 bases between. Germline CDR1 is GTSNPN and CDR2 is SVGIG (reference sequence). CDR3 size: 14 residues. The chain's CDR3 is CAWSLRGEWETQYF. CDR3 nucleotides: TGTGCCTGGAGCCTTAGGGGCGAGTGGGAGACCCAGTACTTC.

This clone was seen a single time. The chain combines TRBV27 with TRBJ2-6, with a weak D call TRBD2 (5 bases). From germline, CDR1 is MNHEY and CDR2 SMNVEV (reference sequence). The CDR3 spans 17 residues. Deletions cut 6 bases from V and 0 bases from J, with 15 bases between. The chain's CDR3 is CASSSGVKSSGANVLTF. The CDR3 DNA is TGTGCCAGCAGCTCCGGGGTCAAAAGCTCTGGGGCCAACGTCCTGACTTTC.

The rearrangement links TRBV13 to TRBJ2-1; 10 bases agree with TRBD2. This CDR3 has 17 residues. Losses at the gene ends were 5 bases for V and 6 bases for J; bases not matched to a gene: 13. CDR1 PRHDT and CDR2 FYEKMQ come from the germline V gene (reference sequence). This CDR3 is CASSLLWVAGGSNEQFF. In nucleotides, the CDR3 is TGTGCCAGCAGCCTCCTCTGGGTAGCGGGGGGAAGCAATGAGCAGTTCTTC.

This chain uses TRBV7-6 with TRBJ1-4, with 9 bases matching TRBD1. Germline V gives CDR1 SGHVS, CDR2 FNYEAQ. This CDR3 comprises 14 residues. V trimming: 5 bases; J trimming: 5 bases; junction bases outside the gene matches: 3. The CDR3 sequence: CASSPGTGNEKLFF. The CDR3 coding sequence is TGTGCCAGCAGCCCTGGGACAGGGAATGAAAAACTGTTTTTT.

This clone was counted once. The V and J genes are TRBV7-9 and TRBJ2-3, with 8 bases identical to TRBD2. The length of the CDR3 is 14 residues. With 1 base clipped from V and 4 bases from J, the junction kept 1 base outside the gene matches. Germline CDR1 is SEHNR and CDR2 is FQNEAQ (reference sequence). This chain's CDR3 is CASSLGGGSDTQYF. CDR3 nucleotides: TGTGCCAGCAGCTTAGGCGGGGGGTCAGATACGCAGTATTTT.

This chain links TRBV15 with TRBJ2-1; D perhaps matches TRBD1 (6 bases). Germline-derived CDR1 and CDR2 are LNHNV and YYDKDF (reference sequence). V lost 5 bases and J 0 bases, leaving 20 bases between the germline ends. This CDR3 spans 18 amino acids. The CDR3 loop reads CATSAFLTGGSSYNEQFF. The CDR3 region has the DNA TGTGCCACCAGCGCCTTCCTGACAGGCGGCAGCTCCTACAATGAGCAGTTCTTC.